Given below is one T cell receptor beta chain in context. Its antigen is unknown. Assay: immunoSEQ multiplex PCR; the TCRdb copy retains only in-frame clones and omits some. The sample includes roughly 48,000 clones, around 83% seen only once; the top ten take 2%. Single viable CD3+CD4+CD8-CD45RO+ cells were sorted as the memory CD4+ T cells. CMV serostatus came from serum IgG against pp150, pp28, p38, p52. The source of the sample is a study of memory CD4+ T cells and cytomegalovirus serostatus. About the research overall: This sample comes from healthy Belgian adults, eight or nine CMV seropositive, 24 seronegative.

The CDR3 sequence is 14 residues long. Germline CDR1 reads SGHNT; CDR2 reads YYREEE (reference sequence). The V end lost 3 bases, the J end lost 5 bases, and 11 bases lay between the germline ends. Overall study findings and caveats: Of 150 to 200 reported CMV TCRbeta sequences, 55 to 80 were found in memory CD4+ repertoires. CMV serostatus prediction reached median AUC around 0.94, or 0.89 with US-trained model.

Sequenced material: memory CD4+ T cells from blood. The origin of this receptor is an adult in good health and CMV-seropositive. The chain couples TRBV5-4 to TRBJ1-4, with a possible D match to TRBD1 (6 bases). The CDR3 bases are TGTGCCAGCAGCTACAGGGCAGGGAATGAAAAACTGTTTTTT. Amino acids: CASSYRAGNEKLFF. Supplemented by reference TRBV5-4 and TRBJ1-4, the full variable domain reads ETGVTQSPTHLIKTRGQQVTLRCSSQSGHNTVSWYQQALGQGPQFIFQYYREEENGRGNFPPRFSGLQFPNYSSELNVNALELDDSALYLCASSYRAGNEKLFFGSGTQLSVL.